This TCR beta chain was sequenced during a study of cytomegalovirus exposure and HLA in healthy donors. Across the whole study: Previous work identified 95 million to 120 million unique TCR beta sequences from approximately 190 million T cells.

Study outcomes and limitations: TCR beta V- and J-gene trimming, according to a later analysis, was linked to a missense DCLRE1C variant. Listed as cytomegalovirus-associated were over 150 TCR beta chains.

As concerns this clone: What it recognizes is unknown.

Both 60 Vbeta primers and 13 Jbeta primers went into the PCR. The table came from immunoSEQ multiplex PCR; TCRdb's copy has only in-frame clones and leaves some out. Of about 200,000 clones in the sample, 65% to 90% were seen once. Sequencing was done on a sample of PBMCs. The receptor's source is a girl aged 5-17 years in good health and CMV-seronegative.

In DNA, the CDR3 is TGTGCCAGCAGTGATCTCGCAGATACGCAGTATTTT. It yields the protein CASSDLADTQYF. J is TRBJ2-3 and V is TRBV25-1; no reliable D call. Germline lookup yields CDR1 MGHDK and CDR2 SYGVNS. Trimming took off 3 bases at V and 4 bases at J, with 5 bases between the two ends. This CDR3 is 12 amino acids long.